This T cell receptor beta chain was documented in a study of shared clonotypes between healthy human individuals (dated by TCRdb to about 2020). Turning to the overall study: A few men and a couple of women, aged 18 to 49 years, made up the cohort. To increase sequencing depth and limit assay-specific biases, TCR repertoire library preparation and sequencing were carried out by different laboratories using diverse techniques. To estimate repertoire size and how much clonotypes are shared between individuals, the study performed deep sequencing of blood TCR repertoires from about five healthy adults. Per donor, three plates each were used for CD4 naive and CD4 memory, two for CD8 naive, and one for CD8 memory. Per donor, leukapheresis produced somewhere between about 0.9 and 9 billion PBMCs. Overall study outcomes, separate from this receptor: Sampling was restricted to blood, and TCR repertoires in tissue are likely to differ from TCR repertoires in blood. Across four donors, about 4.5% of naive CD4, approximately 3.6% of naive CD8, roughly 2.2% of memory CD4, and 0.3% to 0.45% of memory CD8 clonotypes were shared. Because the study included a small number of donors, the genetic and exposure-history diversity represented was limited. Even with the large sequencing depth, rarefaction of the sorted-subset datasets indicated that sequencing was incomplete. Compared with non-shared clonotypes, clonotypes shared by all four sorted-subset donors had higher generation probabilities. Estimated clonotype richness was generally larger for naive than for memory subsets. Based on pairwise subsampling, the degree of clonotype sharing among donors was expected to be affected by sequencing depth.

TCR CDR3 regions were amplified from genomic DNA by multiplex PCR using the deep immunoSEQ assay. For each cell subset, the extracted genomic DNA was distributed evenly across all wells of several immunoSEQ 96-well plates, and each plate served as one replicate. Each replicate PCR for sorted subsets received roughly 0.2 ug genomic DNA, equal to 28,000 or so T cell genomes. Purified libraries were measured with a Qubit 3.0 fluorometer, size-checked on a Bioanalyzer 2100, and measured again with the KAPA Library Quantification kit. A separate single-read 150-cycle Illumina NextSeq 550 flow cell was used to sequence each immunoSEQ 96-well plate. On the study's bioinformatics: Because the immunoSEQ output included only junctional sequences and no quality scores, the filtering could not be the same as the filtering used for full-length reads. Sequences were annotated with PyIR, a Python wrapper for IgBLAST v1.9, and V/J genes and CDR3 were assigned using IMGT germline references. Reads with weak V/J assignments (E-value above 1e-6), missing CDR3, stop codons, out-of-frame junctions, or ambiguous translated residues were removed. A V3J clonotype was defined by an identical inferred V gene, J gene, and CDR3 amino acid sequence. Percentage overlap between repertoires was computed as shared unique clonotypes divided by the size of the smaller repertoire. Repertoire richness was assessed with RTK rarefaction, the Chao1 estimator, and Recon v2.1 estimates of unobserved clonotypes. Generation probabilities were computed with OLGA for all TCRbeta clonotypes obtained by the gDNA method from several donors. TCRdb retrieved this table from immuneACCESS and kept in-frame rearrangements only. Not all clones are present; in checked studies, unresolved V genes account for under half, and no reason is known for the remainder. The V and J calls and clone size are taken from that table; D and trimming were inferred from the DNA. The sample contains roughly 700,000 clones, about 74% of them found a single time. The top ten hold 1.7% of the sample.

As for this clone: Its antigen is currently not known. Base qualities are not at hand, and no much larger clone is one base apart.

The donors were healthy, HIV-negative adults with no recently reported acute infections or vaccinations. Only Caucasian adults living in Nashville, Tennessee, USA were represented among the donors. CD4+ T cells were enriched through magnetic negative selection, after which naive cells were positively selected on CD45RA and the remaining negative fraction served as the memory subset. After blood collection by leukapheresis, PBMCs were isolated using Ficoll-Histopaque density gradient centrifugation and then cryopreserved in the vapor phase of liquid nitrogen. Analytical flow cytometry was used to check the purity and quantity of each magnetically sorted T cell population. From each sorted fraction, genomic DNA was isolated and quantified by UV absorbance on a Nanodrop 2000c. Sequences KGHSH (CDR1) and LQKENI (CDR2) are obtained from the germline V gene. The CDR3 runs 14 residues from the cysteine to the phenylalanine. Only the CDR3 DNA is retained, 42 bases long and in frame from the first base. The trim is 7 bases for V and 1 base for J, with a gap of 8 bases between the germline ends.

Sequenced input: memory CD4+ T cells sorted from blood. In light of the paper, this sample's cell subset or site label describes: CD45RA-negative fraction. This TCR was recovered from a woman aged 25 to 39 in good health. The rearrangement combines TRBV18 with TRBJ2-6; the D gene assignment is ambiguous. The nucleotide sequence reads as follows: TGTGCCAGCTTGCTCCGTTCTGGGGCCAACGTCCTGACTTTC. Its protein reads: CASLLRSGANVLTF.